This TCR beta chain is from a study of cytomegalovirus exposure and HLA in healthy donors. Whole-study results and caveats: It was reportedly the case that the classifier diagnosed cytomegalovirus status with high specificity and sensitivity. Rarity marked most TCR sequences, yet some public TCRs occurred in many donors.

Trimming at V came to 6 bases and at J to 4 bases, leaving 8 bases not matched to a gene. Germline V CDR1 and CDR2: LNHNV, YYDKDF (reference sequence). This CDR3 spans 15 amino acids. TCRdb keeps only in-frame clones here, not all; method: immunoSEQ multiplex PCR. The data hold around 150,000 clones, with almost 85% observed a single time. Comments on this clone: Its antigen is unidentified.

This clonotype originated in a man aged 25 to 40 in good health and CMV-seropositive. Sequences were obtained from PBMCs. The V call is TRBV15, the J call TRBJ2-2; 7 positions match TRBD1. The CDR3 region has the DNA TGTGCCACCAGGACAGGGAGTCTTAGCACCGGGGAGCTGTTTTTT. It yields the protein CATRTGSLSTGELFF.